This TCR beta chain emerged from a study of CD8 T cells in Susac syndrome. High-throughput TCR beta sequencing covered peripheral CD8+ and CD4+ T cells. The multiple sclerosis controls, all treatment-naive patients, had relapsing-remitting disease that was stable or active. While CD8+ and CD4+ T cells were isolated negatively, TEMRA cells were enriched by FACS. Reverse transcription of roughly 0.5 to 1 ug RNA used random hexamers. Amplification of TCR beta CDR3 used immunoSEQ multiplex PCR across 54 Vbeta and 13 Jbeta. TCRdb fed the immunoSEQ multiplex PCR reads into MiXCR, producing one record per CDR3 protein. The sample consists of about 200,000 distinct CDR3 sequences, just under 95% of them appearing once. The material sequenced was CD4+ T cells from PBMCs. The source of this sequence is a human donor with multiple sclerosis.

The CDR3 is CASSPKAGADTGELFF. Written as DNA, the CDR3 is TGTGCCAGCAGCCCAAAAGCGGGGGCTGACACCGGGGAGCTGTTTTTT. The chain joins TRBV4-2 to TRBJ2-2; the match to TRBD2 covers 8 bases. CDR1 LGHNA and CDR2 YNFKEQ come from the germline V gene. V lost 4 bases, J lost 3 bases, and 7 bases stayed unmatched. The CDR3 has 16 residues.